What follows are 30 T cell receptor beta chains derived from one specimen sequenced in a study of blood T cell repertoires in COVID-19. Profiling relied on immunoSEQ multiplex PCR, and the TCRdb table lists in-frame clones only, not all of them. The table lists approximately 120,000 clones, about 83% of them singletons. Specimen: peripheral blood. The source of these receptors is a human donor in a cohort sampled during active COVID-19.

The genes are TRBV28 and TRBJ1-1, with D possibly TRBD1 on 6 matching bases. CDR3 length: 16 residues. The germline V and J ends were trimmed by 2 bases and 3 bases, with 16 bases remaining between them. From germline, CDR1 is MDHEN and CDR2 SYDVKM. CDR3: CASSLPLGDKDTEAFF. DNA for the CDR3: TGTGCCAGCAGTTTACCCTTGGGGGACAAAGACACTGAAGCTTTCTTT.

This clone was detected only once. The V call is TRBV15, the J call TRBJ2-7, with D tentatively TRBD1 (6 bases). Germline CDR1 is LNHNV and CDR2 is YYDKDF (reference sequence). CDR3 length: 12 amino acids. Trimming took 5 bases from V and 3 from J, leaving 8 bases between them. CDR3 amino acids: CATSQGFYEQYF. The CDR3 DNA sequence: TGTGCCACCAGCCAGGGGTTCTACGAGCAGTACTTC.

This chain uses TRBV7-9 with TRBJ2-7; tentatively, D is TRBD1 (6 bases). This CDR3 has 15 residues. The germline V and J ends were trimmed by 2 bases and 3 bases, with 14 bases remaining between them. Germline V gives CDR1 SEHNR, CDR2 FQNEAQ (reference sequence). DNA of the CDR3: TGTGCCAGCAGCTTAACTGGTGGACAGAACTACGAGCAGTACTTC. It encodes CASSLTGGQNYEQYF.

The rearrangement joins TRBV6-5 to TRBJ2-3, with 8 bases fitting TRBD2. The CDR3 is 15 amino acids. V was pared by 7 bases and J by 5 bases, with 11 bases of the junction left unmatched. Germline loops: CDR1 MNHEY, CDR2 SVGAGI. CDR3 DNA: TGTGCCAGCATCGATCCCGGGAGGGCCCAAGATACGCAGTATTTT. Protein sequence: CASIDPGRAQDTQYF.

This clone was observed a single time. The chain links TRBV15 to TRBJ1-3; D remains ambiguous. The V gene lost 1 base and the J gene lost 5 bases, with 6 bases spanning the gap. CDR1 is LNHNV and CDR2 is YYDKDF in the germline V gene (reference sequence). The CDR3 is 13 amino acids. In nucleotides, the CDR3 is TGTGCCACCAGCAGAGTGAGCAGAAACACCATATATTTT. It encodes CATSRVSRNTIYF.

The chain recombines TRBV5-5 with TRBJ2-7; D perhaps matches TRBD2 (6 bases). This CDR3 contains 14 residues. The V gene lost 6 bases and the J gene lost 2 bases, with 15 bases spanning the gap. CDR1 and CDR2 (germline): SGHKS, YYEKEE (reference sequence). CDR3 sequence: CASNLGTSTYEQYF. CDR3 bases: TGTGCCAGCAACCTCGGGACTTCTACCTACGAGCAGTACTTC.

This chain links TRBV6-6 with TRBJ1-2, with a possible D match to TRBD1 (5 bases). Germline CDR1 reads MNHNY; CDR2 reads SVGAGI (reference sequence). Trimming cost V 6 bases and J 1 base, with 6 bases left between them. CDR3 length equals 12 residues. CDR3 residues: CASRDSNYGYTF. CDR3 in DNA: TGTGCCAGCAGAGACAGTAACTATGGCTACACCTTC.

The chain joins TRBV4-3 to TRBJ2-7; 9 bases fit TRBD2. The V and J ends lost 4 bases and 2 bases, in that order; junction bases with no gene match: 9. Germline loops: CDR1 LGHNA, CDR2 YSLEER. The CDR3 consists of 16 residues. The CDR3 is CASSPQRASGTYEQYF. In DNA, the CDR3 is TGCGCCAGCAGCCCCCAAAGGGCTAGCGGGACCTACGAGCAGTACTTC.

This chain joins TRBV29-1 and TRBJ1-2, with D possibly being TRBD1 (5 bases). V lost 2 bases, J lost 4 bases, and 14 bases lay in between. CDR1 is SQVTM, CDR2 ANQGSEA, per germline. The CDR3 is made up of 14 amino acids. CDR3 DNA: TGCAGCGTTGAATTGTGGGGGGATCCCTATGGCTACACCTTC. Translated: CSVELWGDPYGYTF.

Comments on this clone: Different DNA sequences within this sample yield the same CDR3. The chain is built from TRBV10-1 and TRBJ1-5; 7 bases are a match to TRBD1. Germline V lookup: CDR1 WNHNN, CDR2 SYGVQD (reference sequence). The V segment lost 6 bases and the J segment 5 bases; nucleotides outside the gene matches: 4. This CDR3 has 13 amino acids. CDR3 nucleotides: TGCGCCAGCAGCATTCAGGGGGATCAGCCCCAGCATTTT. Protein: CASSIQGDQPQHF.

The chain joins TRBV11-2 to TRBJ2-3; 12 nucleotides agree with TRBD2. Germline lookup yields CDR1 SGHAT and CDR2 FQNNGV. After removal of 5 bases from V and 4 bases from J, the junction contained 4 bases not matched to a gene. The CDR3 has 15 residues. The CDR3 DNA reads as TGTGCCAGCAGCCCCCTAGCGGGAGGGGCAGATACGCAGTATTTT. It specifies CASSPLAGGADTQYF.

The chain carries TRBV9 and TRBJ1-4; TRBD1 matches 9 bases. Per germline, CDR1 SGDLS and CDR2 YYNGEE. V gave up 3 bases and J gave up 8 bases; unmatched junction bases: 8. CDR3 length: 15 amino acids. This chain's CDR3 is CASSATGGLGEKLFF. In DNA form, the CDR3 reads TGTGCCAGCAGCGCGACAGGGGGATTAGGGGAAAAACTGTTTTTT.

This chain connects TRBV5-1 to TRBJ2-3; TRBD1 is a possible D gene (6 bases). V was trimmed by 4 bases and J by 2 bases, leaving 11 bases between them. The germline CDR1 and CDR2 sequences are SGHRS and YFSETQ. The CDR3 is made up of 14 amino acids. This chain's CDR3 is CASSQQGSTDTQYF. The CDR3 DNA is TGCGCCAGCAGCCAACAGGGTTCCACAGATACGCAGTATTTT.

This clone has just a few counts. The CDR3 nucleotides read TGTGCCAGTAGTATAGATCACGACCGACAGACTTACGAGCAGTACTTC. As protein: CASSIDHDRQTYEQYF. This sequence joins TRBV19 and TRBJ2-7, with D possibly TRBD1 on 5 matching bases. The V end lost 0 bases, the J end lost 4 bases, and 16 bases lay between the germline ends. CDR1 is LNHDA and CDR2 is SQIVND in the germline V gene (reference sequence). The CDR3 sequence is 16 residues long.

The V gene is TRBV4-1, the J gene TRBJ1-4, with 7 nucleotides matching TRBD1. CDR3 length: 16 residues. CDR1 is MGHRA and CDR2 is YSYEKL in the germline V gene. With 4 bases clipped from V and 1 base from J, the junction kept 6 bases outside the gene matches. The CDR3 loop reads CASSPPPGGTNEKLFF. The CDR3 coding sequence is TGCGCCAGCAGCCCACCTCCAGGGGGAACTAATGAAAAACTGTTTTTT.

The chain links TRBV19 to TRBJ2-5; 12 bases match TRBD2. Trimming took 3 bases from V and 4 from J; bases not matched to a gene: 3. Germline V gene lookup returns CDR1 LNHDA and CDR2 SQIVND (reference sequence). The CDR3 loop spans 15 amino acids. CDR3 loop: CASSIASGRAETQYF. The CDR3 region has the DNA TGTGCCAGTAGTATCGCTAGCGGGAGGGCAGAGACCCAGTACTTC.

The chain recombines TRBV5-1 with TRBJ2-5; D is uncertain. CDR1 SGHRS and CDR2 YFSETQ come from the germline V gene. The V gene lost 0 bases and the J gene lost 5 bases, with 20 bases spanning the gap. The CDR3 sequence is 17 residues long. The CDR3 sequence is CASSLEPRGSKVETQYF. CDR3 DNA sequence: TGCGCCAGCAGCTTGGAGCCGCGCGGCTCCAAGGTCGAGACCCAGTACTTC. Using reference TRBV5-1 and TRBJ2-5 for the parts outside the CDR3, the full variable domain is KAGVTQTPRYLIKTRGQQVTLSCSPISGHRSVSWYQQTPGQGLQFLFEYFSETQRNKGNFPGRFSGRQFSNSRSEMNVSTLELGDSALYLCASSLEPRGSKVETQYFGPGTRLLVL.

The sample holds one count of this clone. This chain connects TRBV9 to TRBJ2-7; 10 bases match TRBD1. V dropped 5 bases and J dropped 2; count of bases not matched to a gene: 7. The CDR3 has 15 amino acids. Looked up from germline, CDR1 is SGDLS and CDR2 is YYNGEE. CDR3 sequence (DNA): TGTGCCAGCAGGAAGGGGACAGGGGTCCCCTACGAGCAGTACTTC. It encodes CASRKGTGVPYEQYF. The entire variable domain, with the rest obtained from reference TRBV9 and TRBJ2-7, is as follows: DSGVTQTPKHLITATGQRVTLRCSPRSGDLSVYWYQQSLDQGLQFLIQYYNGEERAKGNILERFSAQQFPDLHSELNLSSLELGDSALYFCASRKGTGVPYEQYFGPGTRLTVT.

In DNA form, the CDR3 reads TGTGCCAGCAGCTTTCTACTAGCCACGTACAATGAGCAGTTCTTC. Protein sequence: CASSFLLATYNEQFF. The gene calls are TRBV11-2 and TRBJ2-1, with D maybe TRBD2 (6 bases). Trimming shortened V by 3 bases and J by 4 bases, and 13 bases separated the two germline ends. The germline V gene has CDR1 SGHAT and CDR2 FQNNGV. CDR3 length: 15 amino acids.

The V call is TRBV3-1 (or the pseudogene TRBV3-2), the J call TRBJ2-5, with 8 bases aligning to TRBD1. Germline CDR1 and CDR2: LGHDT and YNNKEL (reference sequence). V was clipped by 1 base and J by 7 bases; unmatched bases: 11. CDR3 size: 16 residues. CDR3 loop: CASSQGAGQGRGTQYF. Written as DNA, the CDR3 is TGTGCCAGCAGCCAAGGGGCCGGACAGGGCAGAGGGACCCAGTACTTC.

The CDR3 here is CASSQALGQGLDGYTF. CDR3 DNA sequence: TGCGCCAGCAGCCAAGCGTTGGGACAGGGGTTGGATGGCTACACCTTC. The V gene is TRBV4-1, the J gene TRBJ1-2; 10 bases agree with TRBD1. The CDR3 is made up of 16 amino acids. The germline CDR1 and CDR2 sequences are MGHRA and YSYEKL. V dropped 1 base and J dropped 6; count of bases not matched to a gene: 8.

Only a few counts were recorded for this clone. The chain has TRBV2 and TRBJ1-6; D may be TRBD1 (6 bases). This CDR3 is built from 15 residues. Germline CDR1 and CDR2: SNHLY and FYNNEI. V was pared by 8 bases and J by 1 base, with 12 bases between. The CDR3 sequence is CASVPQGSYNSPLHF. Here the CDR3 DNA reads TGTGCCAGCGTCCCCCAGGGGTCCTATAATTCACCCCTCCACTTT. Drawing the rest from reference TRBV2 and TRBJ1-6, the complete variable domain is EPEVTQTPSHQVTQMGQEVILRCVPISNHLYFYWYRQILGQKVEFLVSFYNNEISEKSEIFDDQFSVERPDGSNFTLKIRSTKLEDSAMYFCASVPQGSYNSPLHFGNGTRLTVT.

The rearrangement joins TRBV27 to TRBJ2-7; a possible D gene is TRBD1 (5 bases). CDR3 length: 15 residues. The V end was cut by 4 bases, the J end by 3 bases, with 16 bases between. The germline gives CDR1 MNHEY, CDR2 SMNVEV (reference sequence). The CDR3 sequence: CASSWGSSLNYEQYF. The CDR3 nucleotides are TGTGCCAGCAGTTGGGGCAGCTCTCTCAACTACGAGCAGTACTTC.

The V and J genes are TRBV6-4 and TRBJ2-5; 9 bases match TRBD2. V trimming: 5 bases; J trimming: 4 bases; junction bases outside the gene matches: 2. Germline V gene sequence: CDR1 MRHNA, CDR2 SNTAGT. The CDR3 loop spans 13 amino acids. The CDR3: CASSQAGGETQYF. CDR3 DNA: TGTGCCAGCAGTCAAGCGGGAGGAGAGACCCAGTACTTC.

The genes are TRBV7-9 and TRBJ2-2; D may be TRBD2 (5 bases). Germline CDR1 SEHNR, CDR2 FQNEAQ (reference sequence). This CDR3 comprises 14 residues. Trimming took 1 base from V and 4 from J, leaving 7 bases between them. The CDR3 DNA follows: TGTGCCAGCAGCTTAGAGGGAGTCACCGGGGAGCTGTTTTTT. Protein: CASSLEGVTGELFF.

In regard to this clone: This sample also contains other DNA sequences that code for the same CDR3. The rearrangement joins TRBV29-1 to TRBJ1-5, with D tentatively TRBD1 (6 bases). V lost 4 bases, J lost 2 bases, and 6 bases lay in between. This CDR3 is built from 12 residues. CDR1 is SQVTM and CDR2 is ANQGSEA in the germline V gene. The CDR3 region has the DNA TGCAGCGTTGGACAGGGCAATCAGCCCCAGCATTTT. Amino acids: CSVGQGNQPQHF. The full variable domain, with the rest looked up from reference TRBV29-1 and TRBJ1-5, is SAVISQKPSRDICQRGTSLTIQCQVDSQVTMMFWYRQQPGQSLTLIATANQGSEATYESGFVIDKFPISRPNLTFSTLTVSNMSPEDSSIYLCSVGQGNQPQHFGDGTRLSIL.

This rearrangement joins TRBV6-6 to TRBJ1-5, with D unclear. CDR3 length: 13 residues. Germline CDR1 reads MNHNY; CDR2 reads SVGAGI (reference sequence). The germline V and J ends were trimmed by 6 bases and 0 bases, with 6 bases remaining between them. The CDR3 region is CASSDNSNQPQHF. CDR3 DNA sequence: TGTGCCAGCAGCGACAATAGCAATCAGCCCCAGCATTTT.

This clone has only a few counts. The genes are TRBV5-1 and TRBJ2-7; 10 nucleotides align to TRBD2. CDR3 length equals 16 residues. Germline lookup yields CDR1 SGHRS and CDR2 YFSETQ. V lost 4 bases and J lost 2; bases outside the gene matches: 9. The CDR3 DNA follows: TGCGCCAGCAGCCTGGGTAGCGGGAGGCTCCCCTACGAGCAGTACTTC. Translation: CASSLGSGRLPYEQYF.

This chain links TRBV6-5 with TRBJ1-2, with TRBD1 as a possible D gene (5 bases). V lost 1 base and J 8 bases, leaving 14 bases between the germline ends. Germline V gene data show CDR1 as MNHEY and CDR2 as SVGAGI. CDR3 length: 14 amino acids. This CDR3 reads CASSYFNLGGGYTF. CDR3 DNA: TGTGCCAGCAGTTACTTTAATCTGGGGGGGGGCTACACCTTC.

The chain combines TRBV4-3 with TRBJ1-6, with a weak D call TRBD1 (6 bases). V was pared by 4 bases and J by 8 bases, with 12 bases between. CDR3 length equals 14 residues. Germline CDR1 and CDR2: LGHNA and YSLEER. CDR3 bases: TGCGCCAGCAGCCCGAACAGGGAATATTCACCCCTCCACTTT. Protein: CASSPNREYSPLHF.